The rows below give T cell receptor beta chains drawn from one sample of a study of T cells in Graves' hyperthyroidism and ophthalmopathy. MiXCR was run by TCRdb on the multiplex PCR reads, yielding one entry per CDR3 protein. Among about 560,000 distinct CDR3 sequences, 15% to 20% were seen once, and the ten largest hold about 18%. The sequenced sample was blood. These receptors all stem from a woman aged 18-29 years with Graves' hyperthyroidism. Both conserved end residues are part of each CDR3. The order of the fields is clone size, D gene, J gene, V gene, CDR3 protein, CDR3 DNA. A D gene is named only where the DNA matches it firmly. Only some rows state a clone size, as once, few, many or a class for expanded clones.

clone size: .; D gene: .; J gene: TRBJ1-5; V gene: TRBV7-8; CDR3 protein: CASSPDRPLGNQPQHF; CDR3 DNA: TGTGCCAGCAGCCCGGACAGACCTTTGGGCAATCAGCCCCAGCATTTT
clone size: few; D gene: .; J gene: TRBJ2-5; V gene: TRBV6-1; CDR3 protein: CASTTGETQYF; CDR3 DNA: TGTGCCAGCACTACAGGAGAGACCCAGTACTTC
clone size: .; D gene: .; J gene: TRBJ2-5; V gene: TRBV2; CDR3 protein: CASNKEQTVETQYF; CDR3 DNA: TGTGCCAGCAATAAGGAACAGACCGTGGAGACCCAGTACTTC
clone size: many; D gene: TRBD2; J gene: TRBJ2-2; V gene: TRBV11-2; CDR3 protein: CASSWGRLAGGPNTGELFF; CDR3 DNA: TGTGCCAGCAGCTGGGGTCGACTAGCGGGGGGCCCGAACACCGGGGAGCTGTTTTTT
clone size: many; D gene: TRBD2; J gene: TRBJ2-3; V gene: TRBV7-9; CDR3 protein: CASSLLGLAGYSTDTQYF; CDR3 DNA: TGTGCCAGCAGCTTACTGGGACTAGCGGGATATAGCACAGATACGCAGTATTTT
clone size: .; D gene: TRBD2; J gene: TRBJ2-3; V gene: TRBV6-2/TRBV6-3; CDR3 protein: CASSYLQTSGSTDTQYF; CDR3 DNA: TGTGCCAGCAGTTATCTTCAGACTAGCGGGAGCACAGATACGCAGTATTTT
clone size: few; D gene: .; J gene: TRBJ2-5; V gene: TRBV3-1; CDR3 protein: CASSQEITGEVSQETQYF; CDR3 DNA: TGTGCCAGCAGCCAAGAAATCACGGGGGAAGTTTCCCAAGAGACCCAGTACTTC
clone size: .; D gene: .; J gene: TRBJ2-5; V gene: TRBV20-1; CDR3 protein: CSVRARKTQYF; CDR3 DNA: TGCAGTGTTAGGGCGCGGAAGACCCAGTACTTC
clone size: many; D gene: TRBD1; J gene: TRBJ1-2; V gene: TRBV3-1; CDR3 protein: CASSQQLQGARNGYTF; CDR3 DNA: TGTGCCAGCAGCCAACAACTCCAGGGGGCGAGGAATGGCTACACCTTC
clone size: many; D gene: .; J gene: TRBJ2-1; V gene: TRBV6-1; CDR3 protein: CASAQKSLLEQFF; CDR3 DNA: TGTGCCAGCGCCCAGAAGTCCCTTCTTGAGCAGTTCTTC
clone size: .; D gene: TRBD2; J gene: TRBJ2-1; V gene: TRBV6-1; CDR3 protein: CASSDRGSGVNEQFF; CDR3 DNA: TGTGCCAGCAGCGATCGGGGTAGCGGGGTTAATGAGCAGTTCTTC
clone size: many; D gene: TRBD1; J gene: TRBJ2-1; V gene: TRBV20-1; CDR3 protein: CSARPGQKYNEQFF; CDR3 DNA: TGCAGTGCTCGCCCGGGACAGAAATACAATGAGCAGTTCTTC
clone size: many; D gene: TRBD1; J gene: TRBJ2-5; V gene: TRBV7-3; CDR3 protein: CASSLYGTGEETQYF; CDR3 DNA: TGTGCCAGCAGCTTATATGGGACAGGGGAAGAGACCCAGTACTTC
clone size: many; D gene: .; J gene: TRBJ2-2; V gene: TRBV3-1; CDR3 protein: CASSQARTGELFF; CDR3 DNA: TGTGCCAGCAGCCAAGCGAGGACCGGGGAGCTGTTTTTT
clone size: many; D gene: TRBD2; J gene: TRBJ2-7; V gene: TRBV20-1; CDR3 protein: CSADDRTSARGEQYF; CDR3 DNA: TGCAGTGCTGATGACCGGACTAGCGCGAGGGGCGAGCAGTACTTC
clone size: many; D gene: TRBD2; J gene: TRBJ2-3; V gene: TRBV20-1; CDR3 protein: CSARRASGSTDTQYF; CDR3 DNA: TGCAGTGCTAGGAGGGCTAGCGGAAGCACAGATACGCAGTATTTT
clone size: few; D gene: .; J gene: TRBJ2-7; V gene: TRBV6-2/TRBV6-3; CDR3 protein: CASSYSASLSSYEQYF; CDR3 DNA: TGTGCCAGCAGTTACAGTGCGAGTTTAAGCTCCTACGAGCAGTACTTC
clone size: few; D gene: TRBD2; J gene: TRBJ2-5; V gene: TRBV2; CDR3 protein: CASSERLAVVETQYF; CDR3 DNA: TGTGCCAGCAGTGAACGGCTAGCGGTCGTAGAGACCCAGTACTTC
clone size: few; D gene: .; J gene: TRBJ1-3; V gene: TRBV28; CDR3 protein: CASSFGLENTIYF; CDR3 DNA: TGTGCCAGCAGTTTTGGTTTGGAAAACACCATATATTTT
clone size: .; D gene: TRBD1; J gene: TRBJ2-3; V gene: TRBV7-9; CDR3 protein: CASSSRTGESIIVDTQYF; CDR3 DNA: TGTGCCAGCAGCTCCCGGACAGGGGAAAGTATAATTGTAGATACGCAGTATTTT
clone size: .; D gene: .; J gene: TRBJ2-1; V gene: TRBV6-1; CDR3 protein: CASESGNEQFF; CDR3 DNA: TGTGCCAGCGAGTCGGGCAATGAGCAGTTCTTC
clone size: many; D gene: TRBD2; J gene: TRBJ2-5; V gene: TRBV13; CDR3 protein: CASSEIAGAETQYF; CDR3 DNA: TGTGCCAGCAGCGAGATAGCGGGGGCTGAGACCCAGTACTTC
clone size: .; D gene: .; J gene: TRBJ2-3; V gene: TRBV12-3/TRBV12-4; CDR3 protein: CASSVLVGTQYF; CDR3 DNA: TGTGCCAGCAGCGTACTAGTAGGCACGCAGTATTTT
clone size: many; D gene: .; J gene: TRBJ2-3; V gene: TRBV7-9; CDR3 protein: CASSLEGTSTDTQYF; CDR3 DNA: TGTGCCAGCAGCTTAGAGGGGACTAGCACAGATACGCAGTATTTT
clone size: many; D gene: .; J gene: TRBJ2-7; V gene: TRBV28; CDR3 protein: CASGGGAGYEQYF; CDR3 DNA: TGTGCCAGCGGGGGCGGAGCGGGGTACGAGCAGTACTTC
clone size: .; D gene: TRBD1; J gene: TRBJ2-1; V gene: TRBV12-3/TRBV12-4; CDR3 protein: CASTPGQGSYNEQFF; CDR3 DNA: TGTGCCAGTACCCCGGGACAGGGGAGCTACAATGAGCAGTTCTTC
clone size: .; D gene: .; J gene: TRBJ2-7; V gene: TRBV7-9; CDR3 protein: CASCSGRSEQYF; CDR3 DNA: TGTGCCAGCTGCTCGGGCAGATCCGAGCAGTACTTC
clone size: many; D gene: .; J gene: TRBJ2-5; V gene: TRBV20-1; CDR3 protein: CSASTPTLQYF; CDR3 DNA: TGCAGTGCTAGTACCCCAACCCTTCAGTACTTC
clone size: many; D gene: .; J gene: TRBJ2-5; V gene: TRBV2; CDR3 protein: CASIQGGETQYF; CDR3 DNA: TGTGCCAGCATCCAGGGCGGGGAGACCCAGTACTTC
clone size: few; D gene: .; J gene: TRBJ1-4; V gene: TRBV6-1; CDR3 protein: CASRPSGSNEKLFF; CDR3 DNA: TGTGCCAGCAGACCCTCGGGGTCTAATGAAAAACTGTTTTTT
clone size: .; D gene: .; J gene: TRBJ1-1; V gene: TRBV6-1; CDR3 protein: CATRDTVNTEAFF; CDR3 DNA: TGTGCCACGCGGGACACTGTGAACACTGAAGCTTTCTTT
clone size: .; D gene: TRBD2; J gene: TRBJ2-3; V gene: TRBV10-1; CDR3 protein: CASSESTSGGTDTQYF; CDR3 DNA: TGCGCCAGCAGTGAGTCGACTAGCGGGGGCACAGATACGCAGTATTTT
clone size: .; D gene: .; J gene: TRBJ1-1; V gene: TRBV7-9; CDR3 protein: CASSPRTDNTEAFF; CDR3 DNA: TGTGCCAGCAGCCCTCGGACAGACAACACTGAAGCTTTCTTT
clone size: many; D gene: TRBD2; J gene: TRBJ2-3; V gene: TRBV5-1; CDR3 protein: CASSYPGLGSDTQYF; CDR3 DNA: TGCGCCAGCAGCTACCCGGGACTAGGTTCGGATACGCAGTATTTT
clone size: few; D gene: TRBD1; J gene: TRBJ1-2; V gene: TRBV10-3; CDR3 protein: CAISELGQDVYGYTF; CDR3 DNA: TGTGCCATCAGTGAGCTAGGACAGGATGTCTATGGCTACACCTTC
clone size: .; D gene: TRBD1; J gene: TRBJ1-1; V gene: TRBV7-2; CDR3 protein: CASSLVGGGQTEAFF; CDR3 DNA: TGTGCCAGCAGCTTAGTCGGAGGGGGCCAAACTGAAGCTTTCTTT
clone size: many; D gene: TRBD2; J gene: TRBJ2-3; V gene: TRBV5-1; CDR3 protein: CASSWRLASTDTQYF; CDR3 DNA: TGCGCCAGCAGCTGGAGACTAGCATCCACAGATACGCAGTATTTT
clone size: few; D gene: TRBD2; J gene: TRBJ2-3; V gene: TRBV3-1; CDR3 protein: CASSQDLSGGPKPRVQYF; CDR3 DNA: TGTGCCAGCAGCCAAGATTTGAGCGGGGGGCCCAAGCCCCGGGTTCAGTATTTT
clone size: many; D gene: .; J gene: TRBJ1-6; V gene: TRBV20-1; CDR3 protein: CSAREIGPLALHF; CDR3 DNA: TGCAGTGCTAGAGAGATCGGTCCCTTGGCCCTCCACTTT
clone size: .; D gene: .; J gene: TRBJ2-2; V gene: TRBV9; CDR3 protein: CASRKKGTGELFF; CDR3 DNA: TGTGCCAGCAGGAAAAAGGGCACCGGGGAGCTGTTTTTT
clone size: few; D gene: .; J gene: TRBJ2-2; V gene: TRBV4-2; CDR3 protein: CASSQRDQDTGELFF; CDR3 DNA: TGTGCCAGCAGCCAGCGGGACCAGGACACCGGGGAGCTGTTTTTT
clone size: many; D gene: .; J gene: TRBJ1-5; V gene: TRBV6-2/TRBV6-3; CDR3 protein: CASRRRTYSNQPQHF; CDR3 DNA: TGTGCCAGCAGGCGACGGACTTATAGCAATCAGCCCCAGCATTTT
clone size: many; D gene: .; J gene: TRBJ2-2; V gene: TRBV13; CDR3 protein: CASSLTGYTGELFF; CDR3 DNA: TGTGCCAGCAGCCTCACAGGGTACACCGGGGAGCTGTTTTTT
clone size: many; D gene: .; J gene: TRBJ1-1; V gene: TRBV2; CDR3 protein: CASRRGRSNTEAFF; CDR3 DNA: TGTGCCAGCAGGCGCGGCAGGTCGAACACTGAAGCTTTCTTT
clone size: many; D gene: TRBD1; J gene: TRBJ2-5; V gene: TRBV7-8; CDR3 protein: CASSSDRGHTGQETQYF; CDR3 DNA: TGTGCCAGCAGCTCAGACAGGGGGCATACCGGCCAAGAGACCCAGTACTTC
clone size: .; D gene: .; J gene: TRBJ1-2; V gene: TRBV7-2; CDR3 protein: CASSLDGGIYGYTF; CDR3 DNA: TGTGCCAGCAGCTTAGATGGGGGGATTTATGGCTACACCTTC
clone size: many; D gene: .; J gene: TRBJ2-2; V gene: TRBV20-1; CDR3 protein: CSARDHNTGELFF; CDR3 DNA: TGCAGTGCTAGAGATCATAACACCGGGGAGCTGTTTTTT
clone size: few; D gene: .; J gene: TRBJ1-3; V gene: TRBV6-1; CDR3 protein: CASASGNTIYF; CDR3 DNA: TGTGCCAGCGCCTCTGGAAACACCATATATTTT
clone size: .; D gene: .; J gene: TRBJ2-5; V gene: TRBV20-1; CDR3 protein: CSANPPGSWQETQYF; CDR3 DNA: TGCAGTGCCAACCCTCCGGGGTCGTGGCAAGAGACCCAGTACTTC
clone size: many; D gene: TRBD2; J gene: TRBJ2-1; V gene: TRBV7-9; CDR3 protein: CASSSTSGGAREQFF; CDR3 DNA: TGTGCCAGCAGCTCTACTAGCGGGGGGGCTCGTGAGCAGTTCTTC
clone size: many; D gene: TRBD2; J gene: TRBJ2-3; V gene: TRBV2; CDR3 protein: CASSLGTSGYTDTQYF; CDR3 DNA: TGTGCCAGCAGTCTCGGGACTAGCGGCTACACAGATACGCAGTATTTT
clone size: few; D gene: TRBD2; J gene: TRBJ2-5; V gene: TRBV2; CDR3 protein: CASHSPERERNF; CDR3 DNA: TGTGCCAGCCACTCCCCTGAGCGGGAGAGGAACTTC
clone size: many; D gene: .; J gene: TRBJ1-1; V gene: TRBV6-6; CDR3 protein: CASSYSQGKNTEAFF; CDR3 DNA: TGTGCCAGCAGTTACTCGCAGGGAAAGAACACTGAAGCTTTCTTT
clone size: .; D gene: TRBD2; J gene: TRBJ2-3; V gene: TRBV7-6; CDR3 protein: CASSLRKRGYTDTQYF; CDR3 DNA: TGTGCCAGCAGCTTACGCAAGCGGGGCTACACAGATACGCAGTATTTT
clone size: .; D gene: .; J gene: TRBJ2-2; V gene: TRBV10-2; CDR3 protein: CASSLLKNTGELFF; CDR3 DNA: TGCGCCAGCAGTTTGCTAAAGAACACCGGGGAGCTGTTTTTT
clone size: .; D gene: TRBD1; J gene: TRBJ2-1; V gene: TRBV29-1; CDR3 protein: CSVFPDRGFKFFDNEQFF; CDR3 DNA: TGCAGCGTTTTTCCGGACAGGGGGTTCAAATTTTTCGACAATGAGCAGTTCTTC
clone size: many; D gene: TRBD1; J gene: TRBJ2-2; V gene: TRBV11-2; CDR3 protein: CASRLSGQKGRELFF; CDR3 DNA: TGTGCCAGCAGATTATCGGGACAGAAAGGCCGGGAGCTGTTTTTT
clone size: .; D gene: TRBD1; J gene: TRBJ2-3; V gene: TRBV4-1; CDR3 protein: CASSQGQGGTDTQYF; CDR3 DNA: TGCGCCAGCAGCCAAGGACAGGGGGGCACAGATACGCAGTATTTT
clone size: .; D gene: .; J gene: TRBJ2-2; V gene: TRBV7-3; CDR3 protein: CASNGGTGELFF; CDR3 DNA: TGTGCCAGCAACGGGGGTACCGGGGAGCTGTTTTTT
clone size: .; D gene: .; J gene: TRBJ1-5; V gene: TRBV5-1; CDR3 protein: CASSLEPAGGPDSNQPQHF; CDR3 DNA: TGCGCCAGCAGCTTGGAGCCAGCGGGTGGGCCAGATAGCAATCAGCCCCAGCATTTT